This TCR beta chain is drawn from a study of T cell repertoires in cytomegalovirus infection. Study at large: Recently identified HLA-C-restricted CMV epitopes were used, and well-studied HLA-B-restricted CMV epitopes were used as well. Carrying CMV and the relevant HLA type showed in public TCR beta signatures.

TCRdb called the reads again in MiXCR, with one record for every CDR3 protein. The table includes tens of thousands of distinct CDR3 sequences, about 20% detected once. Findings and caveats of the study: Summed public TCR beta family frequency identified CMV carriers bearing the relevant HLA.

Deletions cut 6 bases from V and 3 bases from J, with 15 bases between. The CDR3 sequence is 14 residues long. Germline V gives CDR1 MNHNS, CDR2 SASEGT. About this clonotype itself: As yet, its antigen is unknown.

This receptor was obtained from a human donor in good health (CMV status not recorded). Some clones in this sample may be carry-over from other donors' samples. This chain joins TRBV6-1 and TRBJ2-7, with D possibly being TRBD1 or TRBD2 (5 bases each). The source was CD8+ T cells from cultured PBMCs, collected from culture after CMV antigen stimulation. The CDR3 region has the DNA TGTGCCAGCAGGCAGGGACCAGAGTACTACGAGCAGTACTTC. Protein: CASRQGPEYYEQYF.